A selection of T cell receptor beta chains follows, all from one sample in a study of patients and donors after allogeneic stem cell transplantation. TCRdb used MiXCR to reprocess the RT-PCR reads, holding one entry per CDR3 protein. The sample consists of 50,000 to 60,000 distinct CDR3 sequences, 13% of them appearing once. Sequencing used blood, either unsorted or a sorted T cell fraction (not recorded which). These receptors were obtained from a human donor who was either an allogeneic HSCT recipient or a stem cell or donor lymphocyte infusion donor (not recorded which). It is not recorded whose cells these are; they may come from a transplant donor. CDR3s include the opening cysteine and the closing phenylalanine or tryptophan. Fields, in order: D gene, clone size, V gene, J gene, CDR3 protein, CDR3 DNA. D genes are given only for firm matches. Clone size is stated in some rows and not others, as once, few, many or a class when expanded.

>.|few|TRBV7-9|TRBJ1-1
CASSSAGAWVNTEAFF
TGTGCCAGCAGCTCCGCTGGGGCTTGGGTGAACACTGAAGCTTTCTTT
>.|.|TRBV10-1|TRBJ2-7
CASGAQSYEQYF
TGCGCCAGCGGGGCCCAGTCATACGAGCAGTACTTC
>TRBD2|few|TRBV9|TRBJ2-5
CASSTRRGVQETQYF
TGTGCCAGCAGCACGCGGCGGGGGGTCCAAGAGACCCAGTACTTC
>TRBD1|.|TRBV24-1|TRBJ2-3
CATSRWTGNTDTQYF
TGTGCCACCAGTCGTTGGACAGGGAACACAGATACGCAGTATTTT
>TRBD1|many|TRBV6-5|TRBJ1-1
CASSPRTGHTEAFF
TGTGCCAGCAGTCCCCGGACAGGGCACACTGAAGCTTTCTTT
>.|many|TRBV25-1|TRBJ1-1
CASSDIPATEAFF
TGTGCCAGCAGTGACATACCGGCCACTGAAGCTTTCTTT
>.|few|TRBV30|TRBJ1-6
CAWSVRWPGRPDNSPLHF
TGTGCCTGGAGTGTAAGATGGCCAGGGAGACCCGATAATTCACCCCTCCACTTT
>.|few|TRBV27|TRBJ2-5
CASSTTPTGGSETQYF
TGTGCCAGCAGTACCACTCCGACTGGGGGGAGCGAGACCCAGTACTTC
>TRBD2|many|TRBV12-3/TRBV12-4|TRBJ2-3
CASSTAPLAGLDTQYF
TGTGCCAGCAGCACTGCCCCACTAGCGGGATTGGATACGCAGTATTTT
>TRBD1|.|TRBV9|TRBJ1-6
CASSISGTVNSPLHF
TGTGCCAGCAGCATATCCGGGACAGTGAATTCACCCCTCCACTTT
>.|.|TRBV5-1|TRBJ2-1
CASSLAQGVRMVDEQFF
TGCGCCAGCAGCTTGGCACAGGGTGTACGGATGGTCGATGAGCAGTTCTTC
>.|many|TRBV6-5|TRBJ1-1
CASSYSEIGGTEAFF
TGTGCCAGCAGTTACTCCGAGATCGGAGGCACTGAAGCTTTCTTT
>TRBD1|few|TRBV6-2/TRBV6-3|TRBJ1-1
CASSYGTGNTEAFF
TGTGCCAGCAGTTACGGGACAGGGAACACTGAAGCTTTCTTT
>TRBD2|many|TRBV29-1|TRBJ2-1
CSGPGTSGTREQFF
TGCAGCGGACCCGGGACTAGCGGGACTCGTGAGCAGTTCTTC
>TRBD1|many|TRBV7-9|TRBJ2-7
CASSRGTGLSYEQYF
TGTGCCAGCAGCAGAGGGACAGGGCTCTCCTACGAGCAGTACTTC
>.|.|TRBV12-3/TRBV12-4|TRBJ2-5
CASSFGQGLSVTQYF
TGTGCCAGCAGTTTCGGGCAGGGGTTGAGTGTGACCCAGTACTTC
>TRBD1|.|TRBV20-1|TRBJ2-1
CKNRGRGGDRSEQFF
TGCAAAAACAGGGGGCGCGGTGGCGACCGGTCTGAGCAGTTCTTC
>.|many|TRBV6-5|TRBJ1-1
CASSDETGTFMNTEAFF
TGTGCCAGCAGTGATGAGACCGGGACGTTCATGAACACTGAAGCTTTCTTT
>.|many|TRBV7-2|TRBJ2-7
CASRLEQGGYEQYF
TGTGCCAGCAGACTAGAACAGGGAGGATACGAGCAGTACTTC
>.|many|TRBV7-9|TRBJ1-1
CASSLPAGGEAFF
TGTGCCAGCAGCCTCCCCGCCGGGGGAGAGGCTTTCTTT
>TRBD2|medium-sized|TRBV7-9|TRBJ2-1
CASSLGLAEYNEQFF
TGTGCCAGCAGCTTAGGACTAGCGGAATACAATGAGCAGTTCTTC
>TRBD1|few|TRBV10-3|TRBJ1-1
CAISALGDRDTEAFF
TGTGCCATCAGTGCCCTTGGGGACAGAGACACTGAAGCTTTCTTT
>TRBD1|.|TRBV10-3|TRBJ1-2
CATTGDQTGGLSNYGYTF
TGTGCCACCACAGGAGACCAGACAGGGGGCCTTTCTAACTATGGCTACACCTTC
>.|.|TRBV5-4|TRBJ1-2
CASSFRGWNYGYTF
TGTGCCAGCAGCTTCCGGGGGTGGAACTATGGCTACACCTTC
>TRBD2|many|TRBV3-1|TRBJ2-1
CASSLGLAGGNEQFF
TGTGCCAGCAGCCTCGGACTAGCGGGAGGCAATGAGCAGTTCTTC
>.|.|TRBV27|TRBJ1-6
CASTSQYSYNSPLHF
TGTGCCAGCACCTCCCAGTACTCCTATAATTCACCCCTCCACTTT
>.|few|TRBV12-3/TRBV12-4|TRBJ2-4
CASSFMGAKNIQYF
TGTGCCAGCAGTTTTATGGGAGCCAAAAACATTCAGTACTTC
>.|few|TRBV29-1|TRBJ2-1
CSVEGTLGENEQFF
TGCAGCGTTGAGGGGACACTGGGAGAAAATGAGCAGTTCTTC
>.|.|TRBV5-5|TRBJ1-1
CASSPGFGGTNTEAFF
TGTGCCAGCAGCCCCGGCTTTGGGGGCACGAACACTGAAGCTTTCTTT
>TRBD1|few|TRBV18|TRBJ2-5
CASSHPDRRETQYF
TGTGCCAGCTCACATCCGGACAGGAGAGAGACCCAGTACTTC
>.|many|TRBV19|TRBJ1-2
CASSLRTLRHGYTF
TGTGCCAGTAGTCTACGGACCCTAAGGCATGGCTACACCTTC
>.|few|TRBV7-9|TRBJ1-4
CASSSMTSTNEKLFF
TGTGCCAGCAGCTCCATGACGTCGACTAATGAAAAACTGTTTTTT
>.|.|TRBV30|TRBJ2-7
CAWSSGANEQYF
TGTGCCTGGAGTTCCGGGGCAAACGAGCAGTACTTC
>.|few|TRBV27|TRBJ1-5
CASSLLGGSNQPQHF
TGTGCCAGCAGTTTATTGGGGGGGAGCAATCAGCCCCAGCATTTT
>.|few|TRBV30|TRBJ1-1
CAWNGRLNTEAFF
TGTGCCTGGAACGGACGGTTGAACACTGAAGCTTTCTTT